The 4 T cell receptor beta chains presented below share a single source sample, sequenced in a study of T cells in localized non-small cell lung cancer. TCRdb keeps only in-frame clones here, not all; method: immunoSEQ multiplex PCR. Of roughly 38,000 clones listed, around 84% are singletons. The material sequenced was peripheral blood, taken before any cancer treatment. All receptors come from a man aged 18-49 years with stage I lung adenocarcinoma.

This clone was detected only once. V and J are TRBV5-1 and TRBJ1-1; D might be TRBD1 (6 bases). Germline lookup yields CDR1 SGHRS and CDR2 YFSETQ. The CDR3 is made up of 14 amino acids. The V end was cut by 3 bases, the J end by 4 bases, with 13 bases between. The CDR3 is CASSSTGMFTEAFF. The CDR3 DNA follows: TGCGCCAGCAGCTCTACAGGGATGTTCACTGAAGCTTTCTTT. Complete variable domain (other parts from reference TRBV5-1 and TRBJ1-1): KAGVTQTPRYLIKTRGQQVTLSCSPISGHRSVSWYQQTPGQGLQFLFEYFSETQRNKGNFPGRFSGRQFSNSRSEMNVSTLELGDSALYLCASSSTGMFTEAFFGQGTRLTVV.

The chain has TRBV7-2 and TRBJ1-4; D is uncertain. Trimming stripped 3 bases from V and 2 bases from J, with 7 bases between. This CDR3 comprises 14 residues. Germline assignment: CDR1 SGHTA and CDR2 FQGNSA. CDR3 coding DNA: TGTGCCAGCAGCTTGATGGGTACTAATGAAAAACTGTTTTTT. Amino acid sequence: CASSLMGTNEKLFF.

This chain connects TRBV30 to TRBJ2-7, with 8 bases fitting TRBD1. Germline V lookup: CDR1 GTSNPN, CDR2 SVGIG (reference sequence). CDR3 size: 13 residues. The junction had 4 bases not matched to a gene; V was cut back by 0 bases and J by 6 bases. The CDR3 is CAWSVNRGSEQYF. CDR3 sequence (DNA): TGTGCCTGGAGTGTAAACAGGGGGAGCGAGCAGTACTTC.

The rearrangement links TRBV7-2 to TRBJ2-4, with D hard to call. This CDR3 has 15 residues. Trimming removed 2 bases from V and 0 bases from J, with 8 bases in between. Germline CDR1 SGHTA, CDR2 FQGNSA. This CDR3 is CASSLSTLAKNIQYF. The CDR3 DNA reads TGTGCCAGCAGCTTAAGCACTCTAGCCAAAAACATTCAGTACTTC. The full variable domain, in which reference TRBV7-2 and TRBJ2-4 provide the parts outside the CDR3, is GAGVSQSPSNKVTEKGKDVELRCDPISGHTALYWYRQSLGQGLEFLIYFQGNSAPDKSGLPSDRFSAERTGGSVSTLTIQRTQQEDSAVYLCASSLSTLAKNIQYFGAGTRLSVL.